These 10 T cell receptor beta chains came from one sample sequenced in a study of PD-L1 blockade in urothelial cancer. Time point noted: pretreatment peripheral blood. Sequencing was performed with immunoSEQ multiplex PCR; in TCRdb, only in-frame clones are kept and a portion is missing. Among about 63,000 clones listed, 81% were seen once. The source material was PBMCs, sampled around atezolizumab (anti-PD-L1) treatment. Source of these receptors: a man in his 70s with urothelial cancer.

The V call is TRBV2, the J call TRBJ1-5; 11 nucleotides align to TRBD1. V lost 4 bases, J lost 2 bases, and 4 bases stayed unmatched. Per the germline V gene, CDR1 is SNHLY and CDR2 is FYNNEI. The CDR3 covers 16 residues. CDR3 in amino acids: CASSVDRGPGNQPQHF. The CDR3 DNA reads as TGTGCCAGCAGTGTGGACAGGGGGCCCGGCAATCAGCCCCAGCATTTT.

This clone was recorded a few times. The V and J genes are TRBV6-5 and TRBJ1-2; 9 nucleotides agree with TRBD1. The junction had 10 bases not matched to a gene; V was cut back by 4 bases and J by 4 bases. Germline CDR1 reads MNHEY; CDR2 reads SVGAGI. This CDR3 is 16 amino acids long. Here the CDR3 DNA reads TGTGCCAGCAGTTCCCCCCGAACAGGGGGCCGCTATGGCTACACCTTC. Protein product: CASSSPRTGGRYGYTF.

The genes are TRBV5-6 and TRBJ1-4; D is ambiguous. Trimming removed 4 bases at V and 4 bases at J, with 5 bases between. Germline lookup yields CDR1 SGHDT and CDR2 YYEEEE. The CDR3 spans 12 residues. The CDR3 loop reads CASSLLNEKLFF. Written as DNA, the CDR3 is TGTGCCAGCAGCCTTCTTAATGAAAAACTGTTTTTT.

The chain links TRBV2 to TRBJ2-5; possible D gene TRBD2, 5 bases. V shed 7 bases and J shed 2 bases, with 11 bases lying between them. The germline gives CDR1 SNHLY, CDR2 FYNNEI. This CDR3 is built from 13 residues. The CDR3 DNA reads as TGTGCCAGCACCGAGGGTCAGCAAGAGACCCAGTACTTC. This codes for CASTEGQQETQYF.

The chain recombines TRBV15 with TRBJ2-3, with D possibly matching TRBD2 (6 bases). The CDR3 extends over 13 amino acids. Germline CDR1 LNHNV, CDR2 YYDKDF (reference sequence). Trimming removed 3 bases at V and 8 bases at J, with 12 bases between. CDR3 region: CATSSLSGATQYF. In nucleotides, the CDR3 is TGTGCCACCAGCAGTCTTAGCGGTGCTACGCAGTATTTT.

CDR3 DNA sequence: TGTGCCAGCAGCTACGGACAGGGTCCCTACGAGCAGTACTTC. This sequence encodes CASSYGQGPYEQYF. The chain combines TRBV7-8 with TRBJ2-7; TRBD1 matches 8 bases. Germline values: CDR1 SGHVS, CDR2 FQNEAQ. V gave up 4 bases and J gave up 2 bases; unmatched junction bases: 4. The CDR3 totals 14 residues.

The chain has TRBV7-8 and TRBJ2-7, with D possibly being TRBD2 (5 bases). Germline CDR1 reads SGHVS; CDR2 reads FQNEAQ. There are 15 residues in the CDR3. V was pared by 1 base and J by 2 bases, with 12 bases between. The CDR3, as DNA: TGTGCCAGCAGCTTAGGCAGCGGCCGTACCTACGAGCAGTACTTC. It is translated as CASSLGSGRTYEQYF. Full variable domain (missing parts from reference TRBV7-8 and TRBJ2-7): GAGVSQSPRYKVAKRGQDVALRCDPISGHVSLFWYQQALGQGPEFLTYFQNEAQLDKSGLPSDRFFAERPEGSVSTLKIQRTQQEDSAVYLCASSLGSGRTYEQYFGPGTRLTVT.

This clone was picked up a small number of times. CDR3 sequence (DNA): TGCGCCAGCAGTTCCGGACAGGGGAGAGGGGACACGCAGTATTTT. Translated, it gives CASSSGQGRGDTQYF. The J gene is TRBJ2-3, the V gene TRBV5-1; 9 bases align to TRBD1. The CDR3 is made up of 15 amino acids. Germline CDR1 SGHRS, CDR2 YFSETQ. Trimming at V came to 5 bases and at J to 9 bases, leaving 13 bases not matched to a gene.

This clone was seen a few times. As DNA, the CDR3 is TGTGCCAGCAGGGCCGGGACTAGTTCCGAGCAGTACTTC. Its protein is CASRAGTSSEQYF. The chain joins TRBV2 to TRBJ2-7, with TRBD2 matching over 8 bases. Germline-derived CDR1 and CDR2 are SNHLY and FYNNEI. The CDR3 totals 13 residues. V gave up 6 bases and J gave up 6 bases; unmatched junction bases: 7.

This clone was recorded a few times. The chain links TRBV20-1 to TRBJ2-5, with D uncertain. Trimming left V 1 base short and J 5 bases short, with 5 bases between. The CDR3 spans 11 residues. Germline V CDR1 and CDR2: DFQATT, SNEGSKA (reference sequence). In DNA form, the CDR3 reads TGCAGTGCTAGAGTAGTCGAGACCCAGTACTTC. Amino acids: CSARVVETQYF.